The entry below describes one TCR beta chain. Its antigen is unknown. Base qualities are not provided; no much larger clone lies one nucleotide away. The data are from a study of T cell repertoires in cytomegalovirus infection (dated by TCRdb to about 2019). Broadly, across the study: Donor HLA type was relevant to the analysis, as public TCR beta signatures indicated carriage of CMV infection together with the matching HLA type.

The sequencer listed for this sample is Illumina HiSeq 1500. TCRdb reanalyzed the raw reads on its own, using fastp at Q25 for trimming and MiXCR for clone calling, and kept in-frame beta chains. Merged by CDR3 protein, the rows form single entries marked with the most common genes and DNA. Within this sample are hundreds of thousands of distinct CDR3 sequences, with 31% of them counted one time only. In total, the top ten clones hold about an eighth of the sample. Results and caveats for the whole study, not just this receptor: Cumulative frequency of public TCR beta family members discriminated carriers of CMV infection plus the relevant HLA type in this cohort and an independent 352-donor cohort. The ex vivo response was dominated by HLA-C-restricted CMV-specific TCR beta clonotypes, and the single most frequent clonotype in two of eight donors was supplied by these HLA-C-restricted clonotypes.

The CDR3 sequence holds 13 residues, the cysteine and phenylalanine included. The only DNA kept is the CDR3, 39 bases in frame from the first base. Cut back by 5 bases and 8 bases, the V and J ends lie 15 bases apart. CDR1 and CDR2 (SEHNR, FQNEAQ) derive from the germline V gene (reference sequence). The clonotype comes from a human donor in good health (CMV status not recorded). Some clones in this sample may be carry-over from other donors' samples. Sequenced input: PBMCs. The receptor chain draws on TRBV7-9 and TRBJ1-2; possibly the D gene is TRBD1, per 6 matching bases. The bases are TGTGCCAGCAGCCCTGACAGGACCGCCGGCTACACCTTC. It is translated as CASSPDRTAGYTF.